This TCR beta chain originates from a study of cytomegalovirus exposure and HLA in healthy donors. Whole-study context: Earlier findings included 100 million to 130 million unique TCR beta sequences obtained from 180 million or so T cells. About 82 million unique TCRs from HLA-typed donors were held in an early release of data.

The CDR3 totals 14 residues. V lost 8 bases to trimming and J lost 8 bases; unmatched junction nucleotides: 11. Germline loops: CDR1 SNHLY, CDR2 FYNNEI. The PCR had 60 Vbeta and 13 Jbeta primers. Authors' processing steps: There were 80 million or so unique TCR beta chains by a later count, and approximately 12 million of them were shared. Generated by immunoSEQ multiplex PCR, the TCRdb table keeps only in-frame clones and is missing some. Clone size and V and J calls were adopted from that table, with D and trimming inferred from the DNA. This repertoire shows over 100,000 clones, 78% found once; its top ten account for about 3.3%.

The sequence came from a woman in her thirties in good health and CMV-seropositive. The chain carries TRBV2 and TRBJ1-4; TRBD1 matches at 7 bases. Sequenced sample: PBMCs. The CDR3: CASVPDRSREKLFF. CDR3 coding DNA: TGTGCCAGCGTGCCGGACAGGTCGCGGGAAAAACTGTTTTTT.